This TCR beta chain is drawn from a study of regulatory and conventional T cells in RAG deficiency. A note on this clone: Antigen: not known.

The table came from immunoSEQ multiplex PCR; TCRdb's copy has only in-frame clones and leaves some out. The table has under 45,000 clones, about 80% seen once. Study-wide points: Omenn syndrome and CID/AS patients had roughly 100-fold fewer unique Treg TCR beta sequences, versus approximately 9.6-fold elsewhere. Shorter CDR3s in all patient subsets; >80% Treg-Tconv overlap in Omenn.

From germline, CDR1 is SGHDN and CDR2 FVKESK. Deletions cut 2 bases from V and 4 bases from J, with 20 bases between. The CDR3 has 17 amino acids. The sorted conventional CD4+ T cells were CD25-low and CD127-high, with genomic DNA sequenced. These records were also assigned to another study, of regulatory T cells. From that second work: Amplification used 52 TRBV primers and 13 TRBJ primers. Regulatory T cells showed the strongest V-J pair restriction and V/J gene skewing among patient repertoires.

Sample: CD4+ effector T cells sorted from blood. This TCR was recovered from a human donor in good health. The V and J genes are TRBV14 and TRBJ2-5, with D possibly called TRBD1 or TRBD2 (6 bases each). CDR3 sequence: CASSQRLGGPGVETQYF. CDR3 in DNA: TGTGCCAGCAGCCAACGATTGGGGGGCCCCGGGGTAGAGACCCAGTACTTC. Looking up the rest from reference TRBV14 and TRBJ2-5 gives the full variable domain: EAGVTQFPSHSVIEKGQTVTLRCDPISGHDNLYWYRRVMGKEIKFLLHFVKESKQDESGMPNNRFLAERTGGTYSTLKVQPAELEDSGVYFCASSQRLGGPGVETQYFGPGTRLLVL.